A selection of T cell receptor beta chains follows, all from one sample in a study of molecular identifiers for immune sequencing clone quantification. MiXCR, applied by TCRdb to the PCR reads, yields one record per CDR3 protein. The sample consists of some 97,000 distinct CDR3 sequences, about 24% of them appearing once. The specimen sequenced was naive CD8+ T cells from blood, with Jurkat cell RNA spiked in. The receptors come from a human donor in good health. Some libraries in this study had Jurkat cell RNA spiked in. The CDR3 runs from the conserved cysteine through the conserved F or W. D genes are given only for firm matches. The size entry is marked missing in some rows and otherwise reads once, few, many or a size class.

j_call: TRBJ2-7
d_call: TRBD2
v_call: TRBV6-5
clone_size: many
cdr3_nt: TGTGCCAGCAGTTACTCGGCGGGGGGGCACTACGAGCAGTACTTC
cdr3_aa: CASSYSAGGHYEQYF

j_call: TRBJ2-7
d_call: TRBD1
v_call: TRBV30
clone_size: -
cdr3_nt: TGTGCCTGGGCGTGGACAGGGTCGGACGAGCAGTACTTC
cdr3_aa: CAWAWTGSDEQYF

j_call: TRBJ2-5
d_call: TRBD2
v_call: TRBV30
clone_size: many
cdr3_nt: TGTGCCTGGAGTAAGGACCCGGGACTAGGATCAGAGACCCAGTACTTC
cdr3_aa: CAWSKDPGLGSETQYF

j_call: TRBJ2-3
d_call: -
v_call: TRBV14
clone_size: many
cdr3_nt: TGTGCCAGCAGCCAAGGAGGTGCAGATACGCAGTATTTT
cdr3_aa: CASSQGGADTQYF

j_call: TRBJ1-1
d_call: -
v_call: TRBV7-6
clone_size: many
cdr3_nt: TGTGCCAGCAGCTTAGAGGGGGGAAAGAACACTGAAGCTTTCTTT
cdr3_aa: CASSLEGGKNTEAFF

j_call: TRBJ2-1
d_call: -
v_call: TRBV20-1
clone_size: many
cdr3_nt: TGCAGTGCTACCAAACCGATCTCCTACAATGAGCAGTTCTTC
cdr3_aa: CSATKPISYNEQFF

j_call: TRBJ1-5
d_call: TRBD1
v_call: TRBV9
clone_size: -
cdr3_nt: TGTGCCGGCAGCGTAGAGGGGGCTAACAATCAGCCCCAGCATTTT
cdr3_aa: CAGSVEGANNQPQHF

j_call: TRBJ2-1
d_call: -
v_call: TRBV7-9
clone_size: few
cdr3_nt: TGTGCCAGCAGCCCCAGATCTCTGGGAGTGAGAAATGAGCAGTTCTTC
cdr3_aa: CASSPRSLGVRNEQFF

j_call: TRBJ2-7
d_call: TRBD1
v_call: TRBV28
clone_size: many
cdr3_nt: TGTGCCAGCAGCTATAGGACAGGGCAATACGAGCAGTACTTC
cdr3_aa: CASSYRTGQYEQYF

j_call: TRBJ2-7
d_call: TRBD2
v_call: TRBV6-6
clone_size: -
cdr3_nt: TGTGCCAGCAGGGGGACTAGCGCGATCTACGAGCAGTACTTC
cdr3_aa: CASRGTSAIYEQYF

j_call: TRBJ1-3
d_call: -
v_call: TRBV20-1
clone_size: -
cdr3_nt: TGCAGTGCTAGAGATCAGGGTCCTGGCCCGAGCATATATTTT
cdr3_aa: CSARDQGPGPSIYF

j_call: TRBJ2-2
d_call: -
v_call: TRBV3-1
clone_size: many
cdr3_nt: TGTGCCAGCAGCCCTAGTCGGGCCCCGAACACCGGGGAGCTGTTTTTT
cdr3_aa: CASSPSRAPNTGELFF

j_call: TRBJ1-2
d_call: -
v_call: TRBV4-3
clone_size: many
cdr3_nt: TGCGCCAGCAGCCAAGTAGAGGGAAGCGGCTATGGCTACACCTTC
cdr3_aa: CASSQVEGSGYGYTF

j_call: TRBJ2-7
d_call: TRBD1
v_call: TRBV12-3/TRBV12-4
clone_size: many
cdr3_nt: TGTGCCAGCAGCCCGACCCAAGGGACAGCTCTCTACGAGCAGTACTTC
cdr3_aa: CASSPTQGTALYEQYF

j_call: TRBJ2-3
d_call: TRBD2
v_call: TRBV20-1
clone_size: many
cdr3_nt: TGCAGTGCTGAGGTGGCGGGAGGACTAGCGGGAGAGGGAACAGATACGCAGTATTTT
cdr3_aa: CSAEVAGGLAGEGTDTQYF

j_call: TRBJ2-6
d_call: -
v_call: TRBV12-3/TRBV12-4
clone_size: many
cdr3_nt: TGTGCCAGCTGCCTGTCTGGGGCCAACGTCCTGACTTTC
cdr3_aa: CASCLSGANVLTF

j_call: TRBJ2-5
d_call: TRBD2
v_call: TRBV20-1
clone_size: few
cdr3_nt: TGCAGTGCTGTAGGACTAGCGGGGCTACAAGAGACCCAGTACTTC
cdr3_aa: CSAVGLAGLQETQYF

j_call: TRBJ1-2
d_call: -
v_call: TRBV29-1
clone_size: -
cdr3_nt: TGCAGCGTTTCAGACAGTTACAGTGGCTACACCTTC
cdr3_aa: CSVSDSYSGYTF

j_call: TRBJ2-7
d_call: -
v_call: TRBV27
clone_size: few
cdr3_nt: TGTGCCAGCAGAGGAGGGGATAGTACGTACTTC
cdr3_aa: CASRGGDSTYF

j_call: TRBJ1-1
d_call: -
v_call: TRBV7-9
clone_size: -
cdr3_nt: TGTGCCGGCAGCTTACTTACCAGGGCGAACACTGAAGCTTTCTTT
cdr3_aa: CAGSLLTRANTEAFF

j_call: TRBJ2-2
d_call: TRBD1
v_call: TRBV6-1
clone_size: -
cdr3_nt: TGTGCCAGCGACAGGGCGAACACCGGGGAGCTGTTTTTT
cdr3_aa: CASDRANTGELFF

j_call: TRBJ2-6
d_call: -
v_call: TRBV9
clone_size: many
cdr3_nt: TGTGCCAGCAGCCTCACCCCAACCACAGTCTCTGGGGCCAACGTCCTGACTTTC
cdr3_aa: CASSLTPTTVSGANVLTF

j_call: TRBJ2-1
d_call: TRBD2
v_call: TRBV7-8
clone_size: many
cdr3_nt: TGTGCCAGCAGCCCCAGCGGGGGGGCCTACAATGAGCAGTTCTTC
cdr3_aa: CASSPSGGAYNEQFF

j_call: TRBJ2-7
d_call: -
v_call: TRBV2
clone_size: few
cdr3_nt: TGTGCCAGCAGGGAGACCTACGAGCAGTACTTC
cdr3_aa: CASRETYEQYF

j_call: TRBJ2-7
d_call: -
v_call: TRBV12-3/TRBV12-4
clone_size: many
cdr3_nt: TGTGCCAGCAGCCCTCCCGCCGGGCCCCCCTACTACGAGCAGTACTTC
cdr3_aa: CASSPPAGPPYYEQYF

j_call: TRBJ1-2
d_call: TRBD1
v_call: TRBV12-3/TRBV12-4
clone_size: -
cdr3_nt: TGTGCCAGCAGTTTGGGGGACAGCCCTGGCTACACCTTC
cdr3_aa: CASSLGDSPGYTF

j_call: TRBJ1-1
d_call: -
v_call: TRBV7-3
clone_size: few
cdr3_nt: TGTGCCAGCAGCTTAACAGGGGGGGGCCCTGAAGCTTTCTTT
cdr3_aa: CASSLTGGGPEAFF

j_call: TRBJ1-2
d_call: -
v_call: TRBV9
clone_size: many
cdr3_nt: TGTGCCAGCAGCGTAGCGTCTGGGGGTGTCTATGGCTACACCTTC
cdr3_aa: CASSVASGGVYGYTF

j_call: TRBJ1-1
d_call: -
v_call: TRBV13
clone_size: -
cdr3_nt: TGTGCCAGCAGCCCATTTGGTACCATGAACACTGAAGCTTTCTTT
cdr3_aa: CASSPFGTMNTEAFF

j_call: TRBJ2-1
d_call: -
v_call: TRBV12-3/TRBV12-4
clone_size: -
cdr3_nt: TGTGCCAGCACGCCGACGTGCGGATCCTACAATGAGCAGTTCTTC
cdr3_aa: CASTPTCGSYNEQFF

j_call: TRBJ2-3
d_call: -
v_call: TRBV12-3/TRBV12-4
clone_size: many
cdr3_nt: TGTGCCAGCAGCCACCCCTCCCAGGGGCCAGATACGCAGTATTTT
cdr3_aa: CASSHPSQGPDTQYF

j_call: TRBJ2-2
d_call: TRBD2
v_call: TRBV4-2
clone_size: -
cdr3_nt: TGTGCCAGCAGCCAACCCCGGACTAGCGGCGGATCGAACACCGGGGAGCTGTTTTTT
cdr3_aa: CASSQPRTSGGSNTGELFF

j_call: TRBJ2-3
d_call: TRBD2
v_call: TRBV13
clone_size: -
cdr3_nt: TGTGCCAGCAGCTTCATAGCGGGGGGGCCGTCGGTTAGTGGCACAGATACGCAGTATTTT
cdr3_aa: CASSFIAGGPSVSGTDTQYF

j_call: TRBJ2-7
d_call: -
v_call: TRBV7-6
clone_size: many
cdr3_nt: TGTGCCAGCAGCGAAGGGGCCTACTACGAGCAGTACTTC
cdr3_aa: CASSEGAYYEQYF

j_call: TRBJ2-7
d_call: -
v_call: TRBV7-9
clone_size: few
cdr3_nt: TGTGCCAGCAGCTTGATAGACAGCGAGCAGTACTTC
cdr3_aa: CASSLIDSEQYF

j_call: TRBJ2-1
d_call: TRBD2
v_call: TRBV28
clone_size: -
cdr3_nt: TGTGCCAGCAGAAAACTAGCGAATTACAATGAGCAGTTCTTC
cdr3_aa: CASRKLANYNEQFF

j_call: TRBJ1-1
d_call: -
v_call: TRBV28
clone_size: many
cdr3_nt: TGTGCCAGCAGTTTAAGGGGAGGGCCCCATGAAGCTTTCTTT
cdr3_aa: CASSLRGGPHEAFF

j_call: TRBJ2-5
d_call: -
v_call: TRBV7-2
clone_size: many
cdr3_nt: TGTGCCAGCAGGGATACTGTTTATCAAGAGACCCAGTACTTC
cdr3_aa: CASRDTVYQETQYF

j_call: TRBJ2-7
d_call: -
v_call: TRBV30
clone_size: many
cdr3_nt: TGTGCCTGGAGTGTGGGGGCAGGGGACAACTACGAGCAGTACTTC
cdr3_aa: CAWSVGAGDNYEQYF

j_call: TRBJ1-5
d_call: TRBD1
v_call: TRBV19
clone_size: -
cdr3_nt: TGTGCCGGTAGTGCCCAGGACAGGGGGCGAGGTCAGCCCCAGCGTTTT
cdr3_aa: CAGSAQDRGRGQPQRF

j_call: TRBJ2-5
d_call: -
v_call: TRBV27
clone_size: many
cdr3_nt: TGTGCCAGCAGTTTGGTTCAGAAAGAGACCCAGTACTTC
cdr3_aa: CASSLVQKETQYF

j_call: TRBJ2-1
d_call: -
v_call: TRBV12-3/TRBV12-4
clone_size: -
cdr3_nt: TGTGCCAGCAGTTTAGCGGGGGGCTTCTGGAATGAGCAGTTCTTC
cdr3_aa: CASSLAGGFWNEQFF